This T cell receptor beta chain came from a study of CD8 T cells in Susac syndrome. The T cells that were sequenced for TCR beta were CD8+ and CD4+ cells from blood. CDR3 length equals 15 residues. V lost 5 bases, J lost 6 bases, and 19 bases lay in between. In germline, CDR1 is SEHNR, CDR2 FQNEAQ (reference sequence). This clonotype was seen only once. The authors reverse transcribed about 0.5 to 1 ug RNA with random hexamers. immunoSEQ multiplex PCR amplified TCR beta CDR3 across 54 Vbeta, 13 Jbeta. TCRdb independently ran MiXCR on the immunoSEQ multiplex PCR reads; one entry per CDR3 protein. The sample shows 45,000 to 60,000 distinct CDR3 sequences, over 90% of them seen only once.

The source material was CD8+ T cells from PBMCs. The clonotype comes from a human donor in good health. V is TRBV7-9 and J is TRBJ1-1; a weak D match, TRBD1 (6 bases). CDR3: CASSRRGGRASEAFF. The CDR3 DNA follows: TGTGCCAGCAGCCGAAGGGGGGGACGCGCTTCTGAAGCTTTCTTT. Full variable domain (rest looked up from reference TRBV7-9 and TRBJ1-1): DTGVSQNPRHKITKRGQNVTFRCDPISEHNRLYWYRQTLGQGPEFLTYFQNEAQLEKSRLLSDRFSAERPKGSFSTLEIQRTEQGDSAMYLCASSRRGGRASEAFFGQGTRLTVV.